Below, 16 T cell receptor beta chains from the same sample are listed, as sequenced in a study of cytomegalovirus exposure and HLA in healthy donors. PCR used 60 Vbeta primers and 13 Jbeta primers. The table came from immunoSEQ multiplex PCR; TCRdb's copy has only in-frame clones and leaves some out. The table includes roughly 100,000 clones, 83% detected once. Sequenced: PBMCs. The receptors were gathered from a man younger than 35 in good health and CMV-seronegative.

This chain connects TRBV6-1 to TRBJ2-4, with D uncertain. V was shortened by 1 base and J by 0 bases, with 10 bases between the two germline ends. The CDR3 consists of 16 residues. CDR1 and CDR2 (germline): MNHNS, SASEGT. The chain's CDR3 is CASSEGQWLAKNIQYF. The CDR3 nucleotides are TGTGCCAGCAGTGAAGGCCAGTGGCTAGCCAAAAACATTCAGTACTTC.

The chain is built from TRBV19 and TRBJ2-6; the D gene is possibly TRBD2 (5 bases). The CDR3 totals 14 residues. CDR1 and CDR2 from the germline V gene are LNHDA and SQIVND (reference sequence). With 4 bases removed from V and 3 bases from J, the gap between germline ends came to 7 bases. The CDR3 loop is CASSNRDGANVLTF. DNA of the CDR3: TGTGCCAGTAGTAATCGGGATGGGGCCAACGTCCTGACTTTC.

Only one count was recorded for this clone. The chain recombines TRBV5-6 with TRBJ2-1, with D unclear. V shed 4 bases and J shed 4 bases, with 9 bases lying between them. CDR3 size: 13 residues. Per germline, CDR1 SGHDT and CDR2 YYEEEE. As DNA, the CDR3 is TGTGCCAGCAGCCCCGACTTTTACAATGAGCAGTTCTTC. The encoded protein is CASSPDFYNEQFF.

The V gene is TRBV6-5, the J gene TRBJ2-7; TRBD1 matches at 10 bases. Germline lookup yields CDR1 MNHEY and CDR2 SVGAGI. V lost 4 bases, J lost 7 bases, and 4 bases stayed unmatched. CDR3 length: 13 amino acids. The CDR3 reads CASSSGTGVEQYF. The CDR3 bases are TGTGCCAGCAGTTCAGGGACAGGGGTTGAGCAGTACTTC.

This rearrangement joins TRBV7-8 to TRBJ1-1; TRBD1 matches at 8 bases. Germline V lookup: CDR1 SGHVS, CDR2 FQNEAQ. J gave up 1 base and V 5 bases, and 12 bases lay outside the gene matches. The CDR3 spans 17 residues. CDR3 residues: CASSLYRRGTGNTEAFF. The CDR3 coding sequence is TGTGCCAGCAGCCTATACCGGCGGGGGACAGGGAACACTGAAGCTTTCTTT.

For the CDR3, the DNA is TGTGCCAGCAGTTCCCCCGCGGGAGGGTACGAGCAGTACTTC. Its translation: CASSSPAGGYEQYF. This sequence joins TRBV27 and TRBJ2-7; 9 positions match TRBD2. Germline lookup yields CDR1 MNHEY and CDR2 SMNVEV (reference sequence). The CDR3 sequence is 14 residues long. V dropped 4 bases and J dropped 4; count of bases not matched to a gene: 5.

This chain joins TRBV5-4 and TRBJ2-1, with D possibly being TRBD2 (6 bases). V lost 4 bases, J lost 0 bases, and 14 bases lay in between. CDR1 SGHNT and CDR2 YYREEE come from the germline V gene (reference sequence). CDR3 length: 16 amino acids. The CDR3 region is CASSPGWGDSYNEQFF. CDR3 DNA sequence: TGTGCCAGCAGCCCGGGGTGGGGGGACTCCTACAATGAGCAGTTCTTC.

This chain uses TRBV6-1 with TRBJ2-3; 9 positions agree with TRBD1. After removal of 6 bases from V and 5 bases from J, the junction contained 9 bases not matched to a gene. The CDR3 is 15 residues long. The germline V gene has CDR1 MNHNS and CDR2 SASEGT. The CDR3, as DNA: TGTGCCAGCAGAGTTGGACAGGGGTGGGGAGATACGCAGTATTTT. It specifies CASRVGQGWGDTQYF.

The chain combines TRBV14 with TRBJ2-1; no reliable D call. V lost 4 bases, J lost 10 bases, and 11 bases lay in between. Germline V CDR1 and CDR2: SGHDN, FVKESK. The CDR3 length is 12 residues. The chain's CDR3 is CASSLVGREQFF. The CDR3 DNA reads TGTGCCAGCAGCCTGGTGGGCCGCGAGCAGTTCTTC.

The CDR3 is CASSLQRGGYEQYF. The CDR3 DNA reads TGTGCCAGCAGCCTACAGCGGGGTGGCTACGAGCAGTACTTC. The chain uses TRBV7-9 and TRBJ2-7, with TRBD2 matching 7 bases. The V gene end was trimmed by 5 bases and the J gene end by 3 bases; junction bases not matched to a gene: 7. Germline V CDR1 and CDR2: SEHNR, FQNEAQ (reference sequence). CDR3 length: 14 residues.

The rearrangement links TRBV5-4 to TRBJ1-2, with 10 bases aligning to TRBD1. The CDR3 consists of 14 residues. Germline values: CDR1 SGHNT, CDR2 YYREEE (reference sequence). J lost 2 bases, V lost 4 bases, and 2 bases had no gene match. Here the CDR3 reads CASSGGQGNYGYTF. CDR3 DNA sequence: TGTGCCAGCAGCGGGGGACAGGGGAACTATGGCTACACCTTC. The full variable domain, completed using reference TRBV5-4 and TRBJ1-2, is ETGVTQSPTHLIKTRGQQVTLRCSSQSGHNTVSWYQQALGQGPQFIFQYYREEENGRGNFPPRFSGLQFPNYSSELNVNALELDDSALYLCASSGGQGNYGYTFGSGTRLTVV.

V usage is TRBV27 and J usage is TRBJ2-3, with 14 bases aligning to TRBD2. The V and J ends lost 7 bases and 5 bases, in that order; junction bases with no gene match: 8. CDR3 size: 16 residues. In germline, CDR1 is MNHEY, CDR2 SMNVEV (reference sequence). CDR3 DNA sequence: TGTGCCAGCAAACAAGGGACTAGCGGGAGTGGAGATACGCAGTATTTT. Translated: CASKQGTSGSGDTQYF.

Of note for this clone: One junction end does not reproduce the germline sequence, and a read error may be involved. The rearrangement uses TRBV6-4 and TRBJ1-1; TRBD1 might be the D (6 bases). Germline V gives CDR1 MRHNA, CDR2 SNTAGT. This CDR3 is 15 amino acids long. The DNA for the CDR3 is TGTGCCAGCAGTTACTCACAGGGCATGAACACTGAAGCTTTCTTT. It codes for CASSYSQGMNTEAFF.

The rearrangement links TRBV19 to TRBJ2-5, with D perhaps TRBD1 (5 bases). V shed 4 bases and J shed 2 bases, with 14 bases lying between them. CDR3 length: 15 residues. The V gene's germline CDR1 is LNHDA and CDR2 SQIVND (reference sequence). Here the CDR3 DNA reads TGTGCCAGTAGTAGCCAGACAGCAATTCAAGAGACCCAGTACTTC. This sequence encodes CASSSQTAIQETQYF. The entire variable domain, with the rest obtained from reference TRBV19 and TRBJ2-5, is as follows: DGGITQSPKYLFRKEGQNVTLSCEQNLNHDAMYWYRQDPGQGLRLIYYSQIVNDFQKGDIAEGYSVSREKKESFPLTVTSAQKNPTAFYLCASSSQTAIQETQYFGPGTRLLVL.

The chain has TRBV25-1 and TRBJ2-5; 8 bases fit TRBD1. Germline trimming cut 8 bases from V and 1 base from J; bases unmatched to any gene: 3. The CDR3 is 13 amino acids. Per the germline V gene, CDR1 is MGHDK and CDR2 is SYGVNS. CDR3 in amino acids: CASGQGSQETQYF. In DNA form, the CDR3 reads TGTGCCAGCGGACAGGGATCCCAAGAGACCCAGTACTTC.

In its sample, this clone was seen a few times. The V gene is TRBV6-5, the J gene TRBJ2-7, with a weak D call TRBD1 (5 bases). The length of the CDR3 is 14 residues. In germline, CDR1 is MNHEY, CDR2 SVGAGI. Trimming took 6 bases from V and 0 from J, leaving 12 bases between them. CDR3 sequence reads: CASSRSDTSYEQYF. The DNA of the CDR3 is TGTGCCAGCAGCCGATCGGACACCTCCTACGAGCAGTACTTC.